This note documents a single T cell receptor beta chain sequence. The antigen is unknown. The V gene's germline CDR1 is SGHDT and CDR2 YYEEEE. V lost 4 bases and J lost 1; bases outside the gene matches: 7. The CDR3 sequence is 18 residues long. Naive CD8 cells were CD45RO-negative, positively selected for CCR7, excluding terminally differentiated effector memory CD45RA+ cells. This entry comes from a study of shared clonotypes between healthy human individuals. Study in general: CD4 naive and memory got three plates each, CD8 naive two, CD8 memory one. Overall study results and limits: Larger richness was generally estimated for naive than memory subsets.

TCRdb's table, derived via immunoSEQ multiplex PCR, lists solely in-frame clones and lacks some. The repertoire includes some 2 million clones, about 95% of them detected once, and about 1.1% sits in the top ten. This chain links TRBV5-6 with TRBJ2-1, with 14 bases fitting TRBD2. The sequenced material came from naive CD8+ T cells sorted from blood. This sequence was found in a man younger than 35 in good health. The CDR3 sequence is CASSAGLAGEGSYNEQFF. CDR3 bases: TGTGCCAGCAGCGCGGGACTAGCGGGAGAGGGGTCCTACAATGAGCAGTTCTTC.